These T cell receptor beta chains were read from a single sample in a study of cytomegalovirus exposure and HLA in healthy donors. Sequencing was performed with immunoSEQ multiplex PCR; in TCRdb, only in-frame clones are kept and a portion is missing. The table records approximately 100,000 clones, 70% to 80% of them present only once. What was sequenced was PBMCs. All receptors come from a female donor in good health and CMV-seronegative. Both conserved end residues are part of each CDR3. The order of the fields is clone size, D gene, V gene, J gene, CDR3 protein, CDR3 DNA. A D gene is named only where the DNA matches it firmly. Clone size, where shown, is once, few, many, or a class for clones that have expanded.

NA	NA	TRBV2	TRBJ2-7	CASSEALSRTNNRSTSYEQYF	TGTGCCAGCAGTGAAGCCCTCTCGCGAACGAACAACAGGTCTACTTCCTACGAGCAGTACTTC
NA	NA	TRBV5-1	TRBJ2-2	CASSPDTQTGELFF	TGCGCCAGCAGCCCCGACACCCAGACCGGGGAGCTGTTTTTT
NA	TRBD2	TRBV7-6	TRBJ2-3	CASSLRGLAGASTDTDTQYF	TGTGCCAGCAGCTTAAGGGGACTAGCGGGGGCCTCAACAGACACAGATACGCAGTATTTT
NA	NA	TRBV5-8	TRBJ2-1	CASSPMAGFNEQFF	TGTGCCAGCAGCCCGATGGCCGGGTTCAATGAGCAGTTCTTC
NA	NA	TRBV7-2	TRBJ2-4	CASSFGAVAKNIQYF	TGTGCCAGCAGCTTCGGTGCCGTCGCCAAAAACATTCAGTACTTC
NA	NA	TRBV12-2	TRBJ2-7	CASRSGVVCSREQYF	TGTGCAAGTCGTTCAGGGGTAGTCTGCTCTCGCGAGCAGTACTTC
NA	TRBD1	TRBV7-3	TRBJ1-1	CASSPTGGGEAFF	TGTGCCAGCAGCCCGACAGGGGGGGGTGAAGCTTTCTTT
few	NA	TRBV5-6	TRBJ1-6	CASTRHASGGYTPLHF	TGTGCCAGCACCCGACATGCCTCCGGAGGGTATACCCCCCTCCACTTT
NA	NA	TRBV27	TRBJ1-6	CASSSMDSKNSPLHF	TGTGCCAGCAGTTCTATGGACAGCAAGAATTCACCCCTCCACTTT
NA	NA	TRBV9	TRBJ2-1	CASSPENEYSYNEQFF	TGTGCCAGCAGCCCCGAAAACGAGTACTCCTACAATGAGCAGTTCTTC
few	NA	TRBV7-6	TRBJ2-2	CASRPGNTGELFF	TGTGCCAGCAGACCGGGTAACACCGGGGAGCTGTTTTTT
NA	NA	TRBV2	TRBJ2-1	CASIGTPSYNEQFF	TGTGCCAGCATAGGGACACCAAGCTACAATGAGCAGTTCTTC
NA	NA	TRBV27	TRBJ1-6	CASSLFRPGPNSPLHF	TGTGCCAGCAGTTTATTCCGGCCAGGGCCCAATTCACCCCTCCACTTT
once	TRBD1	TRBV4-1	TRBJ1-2	CASSQGGFRGLGYGYTF	TGCGCCAGCAGCCAAGGGGGTTTCAGGGGGCTCGGCTATGGCTACACCTTC
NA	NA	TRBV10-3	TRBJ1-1	CAISESESMNTEAFF	TGTGCCATCAGTGAGTCCGAGTCCATGAACACTGAAGCTTTCTTT
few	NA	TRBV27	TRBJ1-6	CASSLSPISSPLHF	TGTGCCAGCAGTTTATCCCCCATTAGTTCACCCCTCCACTTT
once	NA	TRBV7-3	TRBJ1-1	CASSLTGQGTEAFF	TGTGCCAGCAGCTTAACAGGGCAGGGGACTGAAGCTTTCTTT
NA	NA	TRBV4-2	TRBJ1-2	CASSQEEGQGYGYTF	TGTGCCAGCAGCCAGGAAGAAGGGCAGGGCTATGGCTACACCTTC
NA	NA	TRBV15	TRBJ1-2	CATSRDGGNYGYTF	TGTGCCACCAGCAGAGATGGAGGGAACTATGGCTACACCTTC
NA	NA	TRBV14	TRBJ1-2	CASSQGIGGYGYTF	TGTGCCAGCAGCCAAGGGATTGGAGGCTATGGCTACACCTTC
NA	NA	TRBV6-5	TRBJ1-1	CASSYGGAPNTEAFF	TGTGCCAGCAGTTACGGGGGGGCTCCGAACACTGAAGCTTTCTTT
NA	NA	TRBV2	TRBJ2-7	CASSVNRYYEQYF	TGTGCCAGCAGTGTTAACAGATACTACGAGCAGTACTTC
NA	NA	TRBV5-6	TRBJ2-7	CASSTTGGSYEQYF	TGTGCCAGCAGCACCACTGGGGGCAGCTACGAGCAGTACTTC
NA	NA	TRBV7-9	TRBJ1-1	CSSSLVNSEAFF	TGTTCCAGCAGCTTAGTAAATTCTGAAGCTTTCTTT
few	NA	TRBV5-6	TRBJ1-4	CASSLNVGGADEKLFF	TGTGCCAGCAGCTTGAATGTTGGGGGCGCGGATGAAAAACTGTTTTTT
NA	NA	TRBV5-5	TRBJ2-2	CASSSEQTNTGELFF	TGTGCCAGCAGCTCAGAACAGACGAACACCGGGGAGCTGTTTTTT
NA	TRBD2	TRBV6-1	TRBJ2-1	CASARLSGGGDEQFF	TGTGCCAGCGCTCGACTTAGCGGGGGGGGCGATGAGCAGTTCTTC
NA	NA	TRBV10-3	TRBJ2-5	CAIRRGGQETQYF	TGTGCCATCAGGAGGGGGGGGCAGGAGACCCAGTACTTC
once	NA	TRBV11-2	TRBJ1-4	CASSPGQPNEKLFF	TGTGCCAGCAGCCCCGGACAGCCTAATGAAAAACTGTTTTTT
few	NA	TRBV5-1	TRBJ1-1	CASSISELNTEAFF	TGCGCCAGCAGTATCAGTGAACTGAACACTGAAGCTTTCTTT
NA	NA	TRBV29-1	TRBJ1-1	CSVARTQNTEAFF	TGCAGCGTTGCTCGGACACAGAACACTGAAGCTTTCTTT
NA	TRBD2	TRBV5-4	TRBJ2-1	CASSFSSGGYNEQFF	TGTGCCAGCAGCTTTTCTAGCGGGGGGTACAATGAGCAGTTCTTC
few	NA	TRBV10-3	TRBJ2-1	CAISESGGSYNEQFF	TGTGCCATCAGTGAGTCCGGCGGCTCCTACAATGAGCAGTTCTTC
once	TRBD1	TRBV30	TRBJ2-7	CAWSGPGQGDEQYF	TGTGCCTGGAGTGGGCCGGGACAGGGGGACGAGCAGTACTTC
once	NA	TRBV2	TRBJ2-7	CASSEYAGTSYEQYF	TGTGCCAGCAGTGAATATGCGGGGACCTCCTACGAGCAGTACTTC
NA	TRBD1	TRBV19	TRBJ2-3	CARPHGDRGRLDTQYF	TGTGCCAGGCCTCACGGGGACAGGGGGCGCTTAGATACGCAGTATTTT
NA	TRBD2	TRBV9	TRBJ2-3	CASSEPGLGSTDTQYF	TGTGCCAGCAGCGAGCCGGGACTAGGAAGCACAGATACGCAGTATTTT
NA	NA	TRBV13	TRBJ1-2	CASSLGIYGYTF	TGTGCCAGCAGCTTAGGTATCTATGGCTACACCTTC
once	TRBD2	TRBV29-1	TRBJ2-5	CSVGGGRGETQYF	TGCAGCGTTGGGGGGGGGAGGGGAGAGACCCAGTACTTC
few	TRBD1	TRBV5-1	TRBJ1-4	CASSQGQANEKLFF	TGCGCCAGCAGCCAGGGACAGGCTAATGAAAAACTGTTTTTT
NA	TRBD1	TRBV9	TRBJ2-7	CASSVGDRGREQYF	TGTGCCAGCAGCGTAGGGGACAGGGGGCGTGAGCAGTACTTC
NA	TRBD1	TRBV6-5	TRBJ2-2	CASSPGQGGSRWLFF	TGTGCCAGCAGCCCGGGACAGGGGGGAAGCAGGTGGCTGTTTTTT
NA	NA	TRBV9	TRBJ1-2	CASSPYGTPGQYGYTF	TGTGCCAGCAGCCCGTACGGGACACCCGGCCAGTATGGCTACACCTTC
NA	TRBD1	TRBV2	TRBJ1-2	CASNTDRGSDGYTF	TGTGCCAGCAACACCGACAGGGGATCGGATGGCTACACCTTC
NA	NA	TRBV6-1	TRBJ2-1	CASSIQGVNEQFF	TGTGCCAGCAGTATACAGGGTGTCAATGAGCAGTTCTTC
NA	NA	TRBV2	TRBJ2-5	CASQDWQETQYF	TGTGCCAGTCAGGACTGGCAAGAGACCCAGTACTTC
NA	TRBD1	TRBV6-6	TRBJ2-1	CASSLGTGLMNEQFF	TGTGCCAGCAGTCTAGGGACAGGGCTCATGAATGAGCAGTTCTTC
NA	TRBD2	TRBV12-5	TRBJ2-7	CASGLGASGGAYEQYF	TGTGCTAGTGGTTTAGGGGCTAGCGGGGGGGCCTACGAGCAGTACTTC
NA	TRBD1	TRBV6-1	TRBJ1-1	CASSPGQAHTEAFF	TGTGCCAGCAGTCCCGGACAGGCCCACACTGAAGCTTTCTTT
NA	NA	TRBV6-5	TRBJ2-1	CASVGQGEQFF	TGTGCCAGCGTGGGTCAGGGCGAGCAGTTCTTC
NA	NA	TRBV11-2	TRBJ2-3	CASSLSNGGPGDTQYF	TGTGCCAGCAGCTTATCAAACGGGGGGCCTGGGGATACGCAGTATTTT
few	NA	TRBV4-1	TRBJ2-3	CASSQEFSFPGDTQYF	TGCGCCAGCAGCCAAGAGTTTAGCTTCCCGGGGGATACGCAGTATTTT
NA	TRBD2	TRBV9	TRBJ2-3	CASSENGGGVYF	TGTGCCAGCAGCGAGAATGGCGGGGGGGTGTATTTT
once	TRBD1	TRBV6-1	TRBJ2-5	CASRGQGRSGETQYF	TGTGCCAGCAGGGGACAGGGGCGTTCCGGTGAGACCCAGTACTTC